This note documents a single TCR beta chain sequence. What it binds is unknown. Trimming at V came to 4 bases and at J to 9 bases, leaving 9 bases not matched to a gene. The CDR3 loop spans 16 amino acids. Germline lookup yields CDR1 SEHNR and CDR2 FQNEAQ (reference sequence). PCR amplification relied on 60 Vbeta primers (plus 13 Jbeta primers). Sequencing used immunoSEQ multiplex PCR; TCRdb keeps in-frame clones, though not all of them. The sample lists about 120,000 clones; about 83% were seen once. The record originates from a study of cytomegalovirus exposure and HLA in healthy donors. Overall study results and limits: Accurate predictions that matched the HLA-A and HLA-B alleles of most subjects were reportedly made from TCR beta sequences.

This receptor was taken from a female donor in good health and CMV-seronegative. This chain links TRBV7-9 with TRBJ1-6; the match to TRBD1 covers 10 bases. Sequences were obtained from PBMCs. CDR3 nucleotide sequence: TGTGCCAGCAGCTCAGGCCCGGACAGGGGGAGTTCACCCCTCCACTTT. Its protein product is CASSSGPDRGSSPLHF.